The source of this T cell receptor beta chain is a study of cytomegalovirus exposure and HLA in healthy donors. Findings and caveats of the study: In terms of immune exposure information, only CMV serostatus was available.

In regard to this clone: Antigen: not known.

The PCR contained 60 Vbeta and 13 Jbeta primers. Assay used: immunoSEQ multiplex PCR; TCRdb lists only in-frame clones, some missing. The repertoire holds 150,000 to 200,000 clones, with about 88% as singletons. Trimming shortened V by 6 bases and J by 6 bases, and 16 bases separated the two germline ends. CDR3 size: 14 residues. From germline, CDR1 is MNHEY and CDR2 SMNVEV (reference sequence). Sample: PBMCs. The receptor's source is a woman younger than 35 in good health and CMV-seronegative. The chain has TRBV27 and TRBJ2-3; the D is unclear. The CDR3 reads CASSEVTTGDTQYF. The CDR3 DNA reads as TGTGCCAGCAGCGAGGTTACCACCGGGGATACGCAGTATTTT.